This TCR beta chain comes out of a study of cytomegalovirus exposure and HLA in healthy donors. Study-level points and caveats: Many donors carried some public TCRs, although rarity characterized most TCR sequences.

Remarks on this clone: The antigen is not known. A read error may produce the germline difference seen at one junction end.

Vbeta (60) and Jbeta (13) primers were used in the PCR. Profiled with immunoSEQ multiplex PCR; TCRdb holds only in-frame clones, not every one. The sample shows about 190,000 clones, approximately 87% of them seen only once. The CDR3 is 13 residues long. Germline CDR1 reads SGHVS; CDR2 reads FNYEAQ. The sequenced material came from PBMCs. The rearrangement links TRBV7-6 to TRBJ1-2; D is undetermined. This sequence originates from a man aged 25 to 45 in good health and CMV-seronegative. CDR3 protein: CASSLDTNYGYTF. The CDR3 coding sequence is TGTGCCAGCAGCCTGGATACTAATTATGGCTACACCTTC.